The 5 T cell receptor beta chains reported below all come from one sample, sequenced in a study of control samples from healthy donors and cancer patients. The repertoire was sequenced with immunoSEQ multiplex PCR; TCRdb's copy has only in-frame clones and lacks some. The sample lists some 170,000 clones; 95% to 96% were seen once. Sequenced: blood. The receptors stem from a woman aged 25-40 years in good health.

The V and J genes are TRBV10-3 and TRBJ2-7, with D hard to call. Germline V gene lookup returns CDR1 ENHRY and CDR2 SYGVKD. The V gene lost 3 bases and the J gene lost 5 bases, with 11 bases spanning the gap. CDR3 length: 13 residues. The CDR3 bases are TGTGCCATCAGTGAAGGAGCGCCTGACGAGCAGTACTTC. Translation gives CAISEGAPDEQYF.

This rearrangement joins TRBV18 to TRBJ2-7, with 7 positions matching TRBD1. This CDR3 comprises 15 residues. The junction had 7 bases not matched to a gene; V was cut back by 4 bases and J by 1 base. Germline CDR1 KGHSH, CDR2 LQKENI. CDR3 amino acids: CASSLSPGQSYEQYF. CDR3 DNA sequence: TGTGCCAGCTCACTTTCCCCGGGACAGTCCTACGAGCAGTACTTC. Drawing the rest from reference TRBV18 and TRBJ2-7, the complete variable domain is NAGVMQNPRHLVRRRGQEARLRCSPMKGHSHVYWYRQLPEEGLKFMVYLQKENIIDESGMPKERFSAEFPKEGPSILRIQQVVRGDSAAYFCASSLSPGQSYEQYFGPGTRLTVT.

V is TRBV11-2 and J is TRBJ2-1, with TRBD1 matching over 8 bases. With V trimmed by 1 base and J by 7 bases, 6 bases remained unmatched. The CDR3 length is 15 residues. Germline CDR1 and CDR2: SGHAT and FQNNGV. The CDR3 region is CASSLGRGRQNEQFF. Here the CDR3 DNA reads TGTGCCAGCAGCTTAGGCAGGGGGCGGCAAAATGAGCAGTTCTTC.

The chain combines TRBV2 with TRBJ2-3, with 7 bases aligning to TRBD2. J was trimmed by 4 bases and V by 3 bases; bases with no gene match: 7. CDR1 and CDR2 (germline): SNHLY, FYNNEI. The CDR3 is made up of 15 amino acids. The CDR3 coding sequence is TGTGCCAGCAGTGACGGTGGGAGGGAGGCAGATACGCAGTATTTT. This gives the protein CASSDGGREADTQYF.

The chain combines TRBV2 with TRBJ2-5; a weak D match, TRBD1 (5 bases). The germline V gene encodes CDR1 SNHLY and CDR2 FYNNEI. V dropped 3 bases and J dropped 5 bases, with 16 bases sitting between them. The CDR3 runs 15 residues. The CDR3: CASSEMGHAGETQYF. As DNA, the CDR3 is TGTGCCAGCAGTGAGATGGGGCACGCTGGGGAGACCCAGTACTTC.